The T cell receptor beta chain described here comes from a study of beta chain features in type 1 diabetes. About the research overall: Healthy donors resembled patients in age, gender and cell yields. Study-wide results and caveats: The study found fewer insertions and more deletions at VDJ junctions in type 1 diabetes patients. The study left unresolved whether HLA type influences TCRB rearrangement. Within each of all four CD4+ subsets, Type 1 diabetes patients had TCRB CDR3s that were moderately but significantly shorter. Patients and controls would be equally affected if PCR favored shorter templates.

V shed 1 base, J shed 4 bases, and the junction held 11 bases outside the gene matches. Per the germline V gene, CDR1 is LGHNA and CDR2 is YSLEER. This CDR3 is 17 amino acids long. Sequenced material consisted of expressed TCRB transcripts (all of the isolated RNA was reverse transcribed). The table came from immunoSEQ multiplex PCR; TCRdb's copy has only in-frame clones and leaves some out. The sample contains 500,000 to 800,000 clones, around 12% of which appear only once. Concerning this clone itself: Its specificity is unknown.

V is TRBV4-3 and J is TRBJ2-7; 9 nucleotides match TRBD2. Material: naive CD4+ T cells from blood. This sequence originates from a man younger than 40 with type 1 diabetes. CDR3 nucleotides: TGCGCCAGCAGCCAAGGGGCTAGCGGGGACCTAGGTTACGAGCAGTACTTC. Encoded protein: CASSQGASGDLGYEQYF.